These T cell receptor beta chains were read from a single sample in a study of blood T cell repertoires in COVID-19. This table comes from immunoSEQ multiplex PCR, and its TCRdb copy is limited to in-frame clones, with some not included. The sample carries fewer than 100,000 clones, almost 85% recorded once. Sequencing was performed on peripheral blood. These receptors all come from a man aged 50-59 years with acute or convalescent COVID-19. CDR3s include the opening cysteine and the closing phenylalanine or tryptophan. Fields, in order: V gene, clone size, J gene, D gene, CDR3 protein, CDR3 DNA. The D gene is left open where the match is weak. Some rows have no size entry. The others give once, few or many, or a class for an expanded clone.

TRBV3-1/TRBV3-2	few	TRBJ1-2	-	CASSQDIYGYTF	TGTGCCAGCAGCCAAGATATCTATGGCTACACCTTC
TRBV3-1/TRBV3-2	-	TRBJ1-2	TRBD1	CASSQERQGGYGYTF	TGTGCCAGCAGCCAAGAGCGCCAGGGGGGCTATGGCTACACCTTC
TRBV9	-	TRBJ2-7	-	CASSVEGGLNEQYF	TGTGCCAGCAGCGTAGAAGGGGGTTTGAACGAGCAGTACTTC
TRBV4-2	-	TRBJ1-2	-	CASSQDRRQVTYGYTF	TGTGCCAGCAGCCAAGATAGGAGACAGGTGACGTATGGCTACACCTTC
TRBV7-3	few	TRBJ2-7	TRBD1	CASSLVGQGSYEQYF	TGTGCCAGCAGCTTAGTGGGACAGGGGTCCTACGAGCAGTACTTC
TRBV6-5	-	TRBJ1-2	-	CASSPEWGGNYGYTF	TGTGCCAGCAGTCCTGAATGGGGGGGTAACTATGGCTACACCTTC
TRBV12-5	once	TRBJ2-2	TRBD1	CASGFGTGGPKYTGELFF	TGTGCTAGTGGTTTTGGGACAGGGGGGCCGAAGTACACCGGGGAGCTGTTTTTT
TRBV27	-	TRBJ1-2	-	CASKQQAINGYTF	TGTGCCAGCAAGCAACAGGCCATTAATGGCTACACCTTC
TRBV6-5	-	TRBJ1-2	TRBD1	CASSYDHRGPRSVYTF	TGTGCCAGCAGTTACGACCACAGGGGGCCCAGGAGTGTCTACACCTTC
TRBV10-3	-	TRBJ1-4	TRBD1	CAISEAEPRTGNEKLFF	TGTGCCATCAGTGAGGCCGAACCTAGGACAGGGAATGAAAAACTGTTTTTT
TRBV27	once	TRBJ1-3	-	CASTPGPPGDTIYF	TGTGCCAGCACCCCAGGTCCCCCGGGGGACACCATATATTTT
TRBV19	-	TRBJ1-2	-	CASRTGDQGPYGYTF	TGTGCCAGTCGCACGGGGGATCAGGGCCCCTATGGCTACACCTTC
TRBV7-2	-	TRBJ1-3	-	CASSFGGDGNTIYF	TGTGCCAGCAGCTTTGGGGGGGACGGAAACACCATATATTTT
TRBV27	-	TRBJ2-1	TRBD2	CASSYISGRAKSSYNEQFF	TGTGCCAGCAGTTACATTAGCGGGAGGGCCAAGAGCTCCTACAATGAGCAGTTCTTC
TRBV6-1	-	TRBJ1-6	-	CASSDTGMRFYNSPLHF	TGTGCCAGCAGTGATACCGGGATGAGATTCTATAATTCACCCCTCCACTTT
TRBV30	-	TRBJ1-4	-	CAGGTLGRADRDEKLFF	TGTGCCGGGGGGACCCTCGGGAGGGCAGACCGTGATGAAAAACTGTTTTTT
TRBV6-5	-	TRBJ2-5	-	CASTTGQETQYF	TGTGCCAGCACGACAGGTCAAGAGACCCAGTACTTC
TRBV5-1	-	TRBJ2-2	-	CASSLGGTTTGELFF	TGCGCCAGCAGCTTGGGGGGGACAACCACCGGGGAGCTGTTTTTT
TRBV4-3	-	TRBJ2-1	TRBD2	CASSLSTSGGNEQFF	TGCGCCAGCAGCCTCAGTACTAGCGGGGGCAATGAGCAGTTCTTC
TRBV7-8	-	TRBJ1-2	-	CASSLGPRQRQGGGGYTF	TGTGCCAGCAGCTTAGGACCTCGACAGCGCCAGGGAGGGGGTGGCTACACCTTC
TRBV30	-	TRBJ1-1	-	CAWAGQPMNTEAFF	TGTGCCTGGGCGGGACAACCAATGAACACTGAAGCTTTCTTT
TRBV27	-	TRBJ1-2	-	CASSLREGDSGYTF	TGTGCCAGCAGTTTAAGGGAGGGGGATAGTGGCTACACCTTC
TRBV30	-	TRBJ1-2	-	CAWDRSYGYTF	TGTGCCTGGGACAGGTCCTATGGCTACACCTTC
TRBV7-9	-	TRBJ2-3	-	CASSFETGTDTQYF	TGTGCCAGCAGCTTTGAAACTGGTACAGATACGCAGTATTTT
TRBV6-5	once	TRBJ1-5	-	CASSQWTEQPQHF	TGTGCCAGCAGTCAATGGACAGAACAGCCCCAGCATTTT
TRBV25-1	once	TRBJ2-2	-	CASSDRNTGELFF	TGTGCCAGCAGTGATAGAAACACCGGGGAGCTGTTTTTT
TRBV10-3	-	TRBJ1-1	TRBD1	CAISGQGGEMNTEAFF	TGTGCCATCAGCGGACAGGGGGGGGAAATGAACACTGAAGCTTTCTTT
TRBV11-2	-	TRBJ1-3	-	CASSPGDNRNTIYF	TGTGCCAGCAGCCCTGGGGACAACAGAAACACCATATATTTT
TRBV27	few	TRBJ1-5	TRBD1	CASRRTGSDQPQHF	TGTGCCAGCAGGAGGACAGGGAGTGATCAGCCCCAGCATTTT
TRBV30	few	TRBJ1-2	TRBD1	CAWTSRTGYGYTF	TGTGCCTGGACCTCCCGGACAGGCTATGGCTACACCTTC